The sample holds many counts of the clone carrying this TCR beta chain. The antigen remains undetermined. The data are from a study of response to subunit inactivated influenza vaccine. Study-wide points: Each seasonal influenza vaccination, the authors suggested, recruits few new T cells.

The V gene's germline CDR1 is SGHTA and CDR2 FQGNSA. V dropped 1 base and J dropped 9; count of bases not matched to a gene: 3. This CDR3 region has 14 residues. TCRdb analysed the RT-PCR reads with MiXCR anew, one entry per CDR3 protein. In the table there are 500,000 to 550,000 distinct CDR3 sequences, approximately 7.2% of which are singletons. Sequencing used PBMCs from blood, obtained 23 months after vaccination. The gene calls are TRBV7-2 and TRBJ1-6, with 7 bases that match TRBD1. The receptor was isolated from a man aged 45 to 70 who received an inactivated influenza vaccine. The chain's CDR3 is CASSLGQGSSPLHF. In nucleotides, the CDR3 is TGTGCCAGCAGCTTAGGACAGGGCAGTTCACCCCTCCACTTT.